This T cell receptor beta chain emerged from a study of breast tumors, draining lymph nodes, adjacent tissues. TCRdb reanalysed the multiplex PCR reads using MiXCR and keeps one entry per CDR3 protein. The sample has over 35,000 distinct CDR3 sequences, approximately 37% seen once. This clonotype ranks as medium-sized. CDR1 is MGHDK and CDR2 is SYGVNS in the germline V gene. This CDR3 has 13 residues. Trimming removed 4 bases at V and 5 bases at J, with 11 bases between. This clonotype originated in a female donor with breast cancer. Some clones in this sample may be carry-over from other donors' samples. Sequencing was done on a sample of breast tumor tissue. The V gene is TRBV25-1, the J gene TRBJ2-5, with D tentatively TRBD1 or TRBD2 (6 bases each). As DNA, the CDR3 is TGTGCCAGCAGTGTGGGGGGCTTGGAGACCCAGTACTTC. This gives the protein CASSVGGLETQYF.